The rows below give T cell receptor beta chains drawn from one sample of a study of T cell changes during pregnancy in multiple sclerosis. This table comes from immunoSEQ multiplex PCR, and its TCRdb copy is limited to in-frame clones, with some not included. The data show around 96,000 clones, with 90% to 95% seen just once and 3.5% to 4.5% held by the top ten. This specimen consisted of peripheral blood, obtained in the first trimester of pregnancy. These receptors were collected from a female donor with multiple sclerosis, enrolled in a pregnancy study. Both conserved end residues are part of each CDR3. D genes are given only for firm matches. Size tells how often a clone was seen (once, few, many) or the class of an expanded clone, and some rows leave it out.

.	TRBV10-3	TRBJ1-1	.	CAIGVGGSQTEAFF	TGTGCCATCGGGGTAGGGGGATCACAGACTGAAGCTTTCTTT
.	TRBV6-1	TRBJ1-6	.	CASSEATGVNSPLHF	TGTGCCAGCAGTGAAGCAACAGGCGTTAATTCACCCCTCCACTTT
.	TRBV29-1	TRBJ2-1	.	CSVQGTYNEQFF	TGCAGCGTTCAGGGTACCTACAATGAGCAGTTCTTC
TRBD2	TRBV6-5	TRBJ2-1	once	CASSVRLAGYNEQFF	TGTGCCAGCAGTGTAAGACTAGCGGGCTACAATGAGCAGTTCTTC
.	TRBV6-1	TRBJ1-6	.	CASSGGWGTDSNSPLHF	TGTGCCAGCAGTGGGGGGTGGGGGACGGACAGTAATTCACCCCTCCACTTT
.	TRBV7-8	TRBJ2-5	.	CASSTHRDRRGGETQYF	TGTGCCAGCAGCACCCACCGGGACAGGCGCGGGGGAGAGACCCAGTACTTC
.	TRBV19	TRBJ1-1	once	CASSVGGTEAFF	TGTGCCAGTAGTGTGGGGGGAACTGAAGCTTTCTTT
.	TRBV9	TRBJ2-7	.	CASSRDYEQYF	TGTGCCAGCAGTCGGGACTACGAGCAGTACTTC
TRBD1	TRBV30	TRBJ1-5	.	CAWSWDREVFSNQPQHF	TGTGCCTGGAGCTGGGACAGGGAGGTTTTCAGCAATCAGCCCCAGCATTTT
.	TRBV4-1	TRBJ2-2	once	CASSQVQYQEAGELFF	TGCGCCAGCAGCCAAGTGCAATATCAAGAGGCCGGGGAGCTGTTTTTT
TRBD1	TRBV5-8	TRBJ1-2	.	CASSPGQGMEFTF	TGTGCCAGCAGCCCGGGACAGGGTATGGAATTCACCTTC
TRBD1	TRBV6-5	TRBJ1-6	.	CASRSRQGLRSPLHF	TGTGCCAGCAGATCGAGACAGGGTCTACGATCACCCCTCCACTTT